This T cell receptor beta chain stems from a study of cytomegalovirus exposure and HLA in healthy donors. Study information: HLA-typed donors were the source of tens of millions of unique TCRs held in an early data release. Study-wide points: Later findings reportedly placed an Asian-associated ancestry cluster below the approximately 670-donor mean for N-insertions. Among the most significant clusters, several appeared linked to common viral pathogens in a later analysis. Follow-up analysis found HLA locus-dependent TCR association rates, highest for DRB1 and lowest for HLA-C.

With 60 Vbeta and 13 Jbeta primers, the PCR was carried out. The table came from immunoSEQ multiplex PCR; TCRdb's copy has only in-frame clones and leaves some out. The sample has 200,000 to 300,000 clones; 82% are singletons. A remark on this clone: Its specificity is not known.

Trimming pared 3 bases from V and 6 bases from J, leaving 15 bases between. Germline V lookup: CDR1 SEHNR, CDR2 FQNEAQ (reference sequence). This CDR3 is 15 amino acids long. The sequenced sample consisted of PBMCs. V is TRBV7-9 and J is TRBJ1-5; TRBD1 might be the D (5 bases). This TCR came from a woman aged 35 to 49 in good health and CMV-seropositive. The CDR3 DNA reads TGTGCCAGCAGCTTGGGGACTAGTGGTTTTCAGCCCCAGCATTTT. It specifies CASSLGTSGFQPQHF.